The 20 T cell receptor beta chains presented below share a single source sample, sequenced in a study of cytomegalovirus exposure and HLA in healthy donors. This PCR relied on a set of 60 Vbeta primers and 13 Jbeta primers. The data were produced by immunoSEQ multiplex PCR, yet TCRdb's version contains in-frame clones alone and is incomplete. The sample lists around 67,000 clones; around 87% were seen once. Specimen: PBMCs. The receptors originated from a woman in her twenties or thirties in good health and CMV-seropositive.

The rearrangement joins TRBV5-1 to TRBJ1-2; no clear D. The germline V and J ends were trimmed by 0 bases and 3 bases, with 15 bases remaining between them. Germline V gives CDR1 SGHRS, CDR2 YFSETQ. This CDR3 has 16 residues. CDR3 DNA sequence: TGCGCCAGCAGCTTGGTGGGCCCTGAGGAGGACTATGGCTACACCTTC. Residues: CASSLVGPEEDYGYTF.

A word on this clone: Germline is not matched at one junction end, which may reflect a read error. V and J are TRBV19 and TRBJ2-7; a weak D match, TRBD1 (5 bases). This CDR3 has 13 residues. Germline lookup yields CDR1 LNHDA and CDR2 SQIVND (reference sequence). The CDR3 protein is CASSSQGVYEQHF. The CDR3 nucleotides are TGTGCCAGTAGTAGCCAAGGGGTCTACGAGCAGCACTTC.

The chain joins TRBV7-3 to TRBJ1-1, with 7 bases aligning to TRBD1. This CDR3 comprises 13 residues. Losses at the gene ends were 5 bases for V and 2 bases for J; bases not matched to a gene: 2. Germline V gene data show CDR1 as SGHTA and CDR2 as FQGTGA. The CDR3 is CASSRTGNTEAFF. The DNA of the CDR3 is TGTGCCAGCAGCCGGACAGGAAACACTGAAGCTTTCTTT.

The chain recombines TRBV27 with TRBJ1-2, with a possible D match to TRBD1 (6 bases). This CDR3 contains 13 residues. Per the germline V gene, CDR1 is MNHEY and CDR2 is SMNVEV (reference sequence). V was trimmed by 6 bases and J by 6 bases, leaving 14 bases between them. DNA of the CDR3: TGTGCCAGCAGCCCCTTGACAGGAGATGGCTACACCTTC. Protein product: CASSPLTGDGYTF.

V usage is TRBV15 and J usage is TRBJ1-1; D is perhaps TRBD1 (6 bases). Germline V CDR1 and CDR2: LNHNV, YYDKDF (reference sequence). Trimming took 5 bases from V and 11 from J, leaving 18 bases between them. The CDR3 has 13 amino acids. The chain's CDR3 is CATSFRGAVRAFF. CDR3 nucleotides: TGTGCCACCAGCTTTCGGGGGGCGGTCCGGGCTTTCTTT.

A few counts support this clone. This chain uses TRBV6-1 with TRBJ1-2, with D possibly being TRBD1 (6 bases). This CDR3 contains 15 residues. Per the germline V gene, CDR1 is MNHNS and CDR2 is SASEGT. The V end lost 5 bases, the J end lost 4 bases, and 17 bases lay between the germline ends. CDR3 loop: CASSQQGHDGYGYTF. The DNA for the CDR3 is TGTGCCAGCAGTCAACAGGGACATGACGGCTATGGCTACACCTTC.

V is TRBV2 and J is TRBJ2-5, with D uncertain. The CDR3 length is 15 residues. V lost 4 bases to trimming and J lost 2 bases, with 14 bases between them. The V gene's germline CDR1 is SNHLY and CDR2 FYNNEI. The CDR3 reads CASSGPPGGQETQYF. The CDR3 nucleotides are TGTGCCAGCAGTGGGCCACCAGGTGGGCAAGAGACCCAGTACTTC.

The chain employs TRBV23-1 and TRBJ2-1; the D gene is possibly TRBD1 (6 bases). TRBV23-1 is designated an ORF whose function remains uncertain. V was trimmed by 2 bases and J by 7 bases, leaving 12 bases between them. This CDR3 has 14 residues. The chain's CDR3 is CASSQHRARNEQFF. The CDR3 bases are TGCGCCAGCAGTCAACACAGGGCGCGGAATGAGCAGTTCTTC.

The genes are TRBV7-9 and TRBJ2-5, with TRBD1 identical over 7 bases. Per germline, CDR1 SEHNR and CDR2 FQNEAQ (reference sequence). This CDR3 has 15 amino acids. J lost 5 bases, V lost 2 bases, and 8 bases had no gene match. The DNA of the CDR3 is TGTGCCAGCAGCTTACGGCAAGGGGGCGGCGAGACCCAGTACTTC. Translation: CASSLRQGGGETQYF. Filled out from reference TRBV7-9 and TRBJ2-5, the complete variable domain reads DTGVSQNPRHKITKRGQNVTFRCDPISEHNRLYWYRQTLGQGPEFLTYFQNEAQLEKSRLLSDRFSAERPKGSFSTLEIQRTEQGDSAMYLCASSLRQGGGETQYFGPGTRLLVL.

The chain is built from TRBV20-1 and TRBJ1-2; D is uncertain. CDR1 is DFQATT, CDR2 SNEGSKA, per germline (reference sequence). V lost 6 bases, J lost 6 bases, and 11 bases lay in between. This CDR3 comprises 11 residues. CDR3 sequence (DNA): TGCAGTGCGTATTTCTCTAATGGCTACACCTTC. As protein: CSAYFSNGYTF.

The chain recombines TRBV7-9 with TRBJ2-1; D gene ambiguous. V lost 5 bases and J 12 bases, leaving 14 bases between the germline ends. The CDR3 is made up of 12 amino acids. Germline V gives CDR1 SEHNR, CDR2 FQNEAQ (reference sequence). The CDR3 region is CASSLLPKWQFF. The DNA of the CDR3 is TGTGCCAGCAGCCTACTACCAAAGTGGCAGTTCTTC.

The chain carries TRBV9 and TRBJ1-1; D possibly corresponds to TRBD1 (5 bases). The V gene's germline CDR1 is SGDLS and CDR2 YYNGEE. V lost 0 bases and J lost 3, with 9 bases in between. This CDR3 has 14 residues. CDR3 sequence: CASSVVQGDTEAFF. CDR3 DNA sequence: TGTGCCAGCAGCGTAGTCCAGGGTGACACTGAAGCTTTCTTT.

V is TRBV7-8 and J is TRBJ1-5; 8 positions match TRBD1. This CDR3 region has 14 residues. The junction had 1 base not matched to a gene; V was cut back by 1 base and J by 5 bases. Germline V CDR1 and CDR2: SGHVS, FQNEAQ. CDR3 DNA: TGTGCCAGCAGCTTAGGGGACAGGTATCAGCCCCAGCATTTT. Its translation is CASSLGDRYQPQHF.

The V gene is TRBV10-1, the J gene TRBJ2-1; D unresolved. This CDR3 region has 14 residues. V was cut by 0 bases and J by 7 bases, with 10 bases left in between. Germline V gene sequence: CDR1 WNHNN, CDR2 SYGVQD (reference sequence). The CDR3 region is CASSESPGINEQFF. The CDR3 nucleotides read TGCGCCAGCAGTGAGTCGCCAGGTATTAATGAGCAGTTCTTC.

The rearrangement links TRBV5-1 to TRBJ2-7, with TRBD2 as a possible D gene (5 bases). Germline V CDR1 and CDR2: SGHRS, YFSETQ. Between the trimmed V and J ends, which lost 4 bases and 7 bases, there was a span of 9 bases. The CDR3 sequence is 11 residues long. CDR3 sequence (DNA): TGCGCCAGCAGCGCGGAGGTGGAGCAGTACTTC. Its protein product is CASSAEVEQYF.

The sample holds a few counts of this clone. V and J are TRBV6-4 and TRBJ2-2; a possible D gene is TRBD2 (7 bases). Per germline, CDR1 MRHNA and CDR2 SNTAGT. V was pared by 8 bases and J by 3 bases, with 19 bases between. This CDR3 has 16 residues. CDR3 sequence: CASSEGGGRDTGELFF. CDR3 DNA sequence: TGTGCCAGCTCGGAAGGGGGAGGGCGAGACACCGGGGAGCTGTTTTTT.

The chain links TRBV19 to TRBJ2-5, with 10 positions matching TRBD1. V lost 9 bases to trimming and J lost 2 bases; unmatched junction nucleotides: 9. The CDR3 extends over 15 amino acids. Germline loops: CDR1 LNHDA, CDR2 SQIVND (reference sequence). CDR3 protein: CASGPGQGTQETQYF. In DNA form, the CDR3 reads TGTGCCAGCGGCCCGGGACAGGGGACTCAAGAGACCCAGTACTTC.

Concerning this clone itself: A junction end diverges from the germline sequence, so it may reflect a read error. The rearrangement uses TRBV2 and TRBJ2-7; TRBD2 is a possible D gene (6 bases). The CDR3 runs to 13 residues. Germline V gene lookup returns CDR1 SNHLY and CDR2 FYNNEI. CDR3 protein: CAGSEVGTGEQYF. CDR3 DNA: TGTGCCGGCAGTGAAGTGGGGACTGGAGAGCAGTACTTC. Based on the CDR3 plus reference TRBV2 and TRBJ2-7, the full variable domain is EPEVTQTPSHQVTQMGQEVILRCVPISNHLYFYWYRQILGQKVEFLVSFYNNEISEKSEIFDDQFSVERPDGSNFTLKIRSTKLEDSAMYFCAGSEVGTGEQYFGPGTRLTVT.

The V and J genes are TRBV5-4 and TRBJ2-7; 11 bases line up with TRBD2. The length of the CDR3 is 15 residues. The germline CDR1 and CDR2 sequences are SGHNT and YYREEE (reference sequence). The J segment lost 1 base and the V segment lost 4 bases, leaving 4 bases of the junction unmatched. Here the CDR3 reads CASSLGTSGSYEQYF. CDR3 nucleotides: TGTGCCAGCAGCCTCGGGACTAGCGGATCCTACGAGCAGTACTTC.

CDR3 nucleotide sequence: TGTGCCAGCAGTTACAGGACAGAGAATTCACCCCTCCACTTT. Translating it yields CASSYRTENSPLHF. The chain links TRBV6-6 to TRBJ1-6, with D perhaps TRBD1 (6 bases). Germline CDR1 MNHNY, CDR2 SVGAGI (reference sequence). The V end lost 2 bases, the J end lost 7 bases, and 9 bases lay between the germline ends. CDR3 length: 14 residues.